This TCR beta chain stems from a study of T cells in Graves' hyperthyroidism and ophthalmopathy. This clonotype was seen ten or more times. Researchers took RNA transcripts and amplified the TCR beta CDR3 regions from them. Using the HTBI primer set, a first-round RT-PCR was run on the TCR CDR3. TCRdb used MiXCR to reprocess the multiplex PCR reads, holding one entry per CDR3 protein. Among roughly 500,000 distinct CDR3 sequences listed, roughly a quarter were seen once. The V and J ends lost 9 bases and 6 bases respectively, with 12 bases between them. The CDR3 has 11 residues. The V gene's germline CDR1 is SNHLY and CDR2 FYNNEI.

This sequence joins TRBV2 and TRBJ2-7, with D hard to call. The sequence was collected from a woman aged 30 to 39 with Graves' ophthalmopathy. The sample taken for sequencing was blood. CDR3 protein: CASGEEIEQYF. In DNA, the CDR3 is TGTGCCAGTGGAGAGGAAATCGAGCAGTACTTC.